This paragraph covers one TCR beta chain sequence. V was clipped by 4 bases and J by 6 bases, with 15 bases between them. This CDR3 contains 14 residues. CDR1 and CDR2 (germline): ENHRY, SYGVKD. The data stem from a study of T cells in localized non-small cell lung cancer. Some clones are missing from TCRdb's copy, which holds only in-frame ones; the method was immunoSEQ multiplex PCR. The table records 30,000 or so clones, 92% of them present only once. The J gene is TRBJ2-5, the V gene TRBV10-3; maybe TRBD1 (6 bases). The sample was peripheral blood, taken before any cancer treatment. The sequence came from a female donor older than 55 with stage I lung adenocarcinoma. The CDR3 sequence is CAISGVGGLKTQYF. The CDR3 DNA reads TGTGCCATCAGTGGGGTTGGGGGCCTGAAGACCCAGTACTTC.